The 21 T cell receptor beta chains below all came from one sample that was sequenced in a study of cytomegalovirus exposure and HLA in healthy donors. The PCR used 60 Vbeta and 13 Jbeta primers. Using immunoSEQ multiplex PCR, the repertoire was profiled, and TCRdb retains in-frame clones only, with some absent. The table lists 100,000 to 150,000 clones, more than 75% of them singletons. Sequencing was done on a sample of PBMCs. Source of these receptors: a woman between 55 and 75 years old in good health and CMV-seropositive.

The chain combines TRBV11-3 with TRBJ1-1, with 12 bases that match TRBD1. Germline V lookup: CDR1 SGHNT, CDR2 YENEEA. The CDR3 totals 16 residues. After removal of 1 base from V and 5 bases from J, the junction contained 5 bases not matched to a gene. In nucleotides, the CDR3 is TGTGCCAGCAGCTTAGTGGGACAGGGGGCTGGAACTGAAGCTTTCTTT. The encoded protein is CASSLVGQGAGTEAFF. Filled out from reference TRBV11-3 and TRBJ1-1, the complete variable domain reads EAGVVQSPRYKIIEKKQPVAFWCNPISGHNTLYWYLQNLGQGPELLIRYENEEAVDDSQLPKDRFSAERLKGVDSTLKIQPAELGDSAVYLCASSLVGQGAGTEAFFGQGTRLTVV.

This rearrangement joins TRBV11-3 to TRBJ1-1; 9 positions match TRBD1. Looked up from germline, CDR1 is SGHNT and CDR2 is YENEEA. This CDR3 has 11 amino acids. Trimming cost V 6 bases and J 7 bases; bases outside gene matches: 0. In DNA, the CDR3 is TGTGCCAGCAGGACAGGGGGTGAAGCTTTCTTT. Protein sequence: CASRTGGEAFF.

The V gene is TRBV5-1, the J gene TRBJ2-1, with D tentatively TRBD1 (5 bases). This CDR3 is built from 14 residues. The germline V and J ends were trimmed by 2 bases and 4 bases, with 10 bases remaining between them. Looked up from germline, CDR1 is SGHRS and CDR2 is YFSETQ. The CDR3 reads CASSLTGPYNEQFF. CDR3 DNA sequence: TGCGCCAGCAGCTTAACAGGCCCTTACAATGAGCAGTTCTTC.

The CDR3 DNA reads TGCGCCAGCAGCCAATATCACACCGGGACAGGGTTTAACACCATATATTTT. It translates to CASSQYHTGTGFNTIYF. The rearrangement links TRBV4-3 to TRBJ1-3, with 9 nucleotides matching TRBD1. This CDR3 has 17 amino acids. The germline gives CDR1 LGHNA, CDR2 YSLEER. Trimming at V came to 2 bases and at J to 7 bases, leaving 12 bases not matched to a gene.

The CDR3 is CASSQDLGTGIRSGGYTF. CDR3 DNA: TGTGCCAGCAGCCAAGATCTCGGGACAGGGATCCGCTCCGGGGGCTACACCTTC. The gene calls are TRBV14 and TRBJ1-2; TRBD1 agrees at 9 bases. Trimming cost V 0 bases and J 8 bases; bases outside gene matches: 16. From germline, CDR1 is SGHDN and CDR2 FVKESK. The CDR3 has 18 residues.

For the CDR3, the DNA is TGTGCCAGCAGCGGAGGAAGGACAGGGCACACCGGGGAGCTGTTTTTT. The encoded protein is CASSGGRTGHTGELFF. The V call is TRBV2, the J call TRBJ2-2, with TRBD1 identical over 8 bases. There are 16 residues in the CDR3. Germline V lookup: CDR1 SNHLY, CDR2 FYNNEI. V lost 6 bases to trimming and J lost 3 bases; unmatched junction nucleotides: 9.

The chain has TRBV6-4 and TRBJ2-2; 10 positions match TRBD2. Unmatched junction bases numbered 4, after V lost 6 bases and J lost 0 bases. This CDR3 comprises 16 residues. Germline-derived CDR1 and CDR2 are MRHNA and SNTAGT. DNA for the CDR3: TGTGCCAGCAGCTTCCTAGCGGGAGCGAACACCGGGGAGCTGTTTTTT. It is translated as CASSFLAGANTGELFF.

This chain connects TRBV7-2 to TRBJ1-1; a possible D gene is TRBD1 (6 bases). The V and J ends lost 3 bases and 2 bases respectively, with 10 bases between them. The CDR3 has 14 amino acids. The germline V gene has CDR1 SGHTA and CDR2 FQGNSA. CDR3 sequence reads: CASSLDRINTEAFF. The CDR3 DNA follows: TGTGCCAGCAGCTTGGACAGAATTAACACTGAAGCTTTCTTT.

The chain couples TRBV28 to TRBJ2-7, with D tentatively TRBD2 (6 bases). CDR1 is MDHEN and CDR2 is SYDVKM in the germline V gene. V was cut by 3 bases and J by 0 bases, with 12 bases left in between. The CDR3 totals 15 residues. The DNA for the CDR3 is TGTGCCAGCAGTTTGTGGTCGGGAGTCTCCTACGAGCAGTACTTC. As protein: CASSLWSGVSYEQYF.

This clone showed up just once. The chain couples TRBV2 to TRBJ1-1; TRBD1 is a possible D gene (5 bases). There are 14 residues in the CDR3. V was cut by 7 bases and J by 4 bases, with 16 bases left in between. Germline V gene sequence: CDR1 SNHLY, CDR2 FYNNEI. CDR3 loop: CASMLGLGGTEAFF. DNA of the CDR3: TGTGCCAGCATGCTGGGGCTGGGGGGCACTGAAGCTTTCTTT.

The V call is TRBV19, the J call TRBJ1-3; tentatively, D is TRBD1 (5 bases). This CDR3 has 14 residues. Trimming pared 7 bases from V and 0 bases from J, leaving 10 bases between. Germline CDR1 is LNHDA and CDR2 is SQIVND (reference sequence). The CDR3 sequence is CASIPGNSGNTIYF. CDR3 nucleotide sequence: TGTGCCAGTATCCCAGGGAACTCTGGAAACACCATATATTTT.

This rearrangement joins TRBV9 to TRBJ2-3; possibly TRBD2 for D (7 bases). From germline, CDR1 is SGDLS and CDR2 YYNGEE. V lost 6 bases and J 0 bases, leaving 17 bases between the germline ends. This CDR3 contains 16 residues. The CDR3 loop is CASTLRGASSTDTQYF. CDR3 coding DNA: TGTGCCAGCACTTTACGGGGGGCTTCTAGCACAGATACGCAGTATTTT.

This clone has a single count. The J gene is TRBJ2-5, the V gene TRBV5-4; no clear D gene. Germline assignment: CDR1 SGHNT and CDR2 YYREEE (reference sequence). Trimming pared 0 bases from V and 7 bases from J, leaving 16 bases between. CDR3 length: 15 amino acids. As DNA, the CDR3 is TGTGCCAGCAGCTTGGAGAATCTCCCTTTCGGGACCCAGTACTTC. Its protein product is CASSLENLPFGTQYF.

The CDR3, as DNA: TGTGCCAGTAGTATAGCGGGAGTGGGCAATCAGCCCCAGCATTTT. Translating it yields CASSIAGVGNQPQHF. The chain uses TRBV19 and TRBJ1-5, with D uncertain. The germline V gene has CDR1 LNHDA and CDR2 SQIVND (reference sequence). The CDR3 spans 15 residues. Trimming cost V 1 base and J 2 bases, with 9 bases left between them.

This clone was seen only a few times. The V gene is TRBV5-6, the J gene TRBJ2-7; possible D gene TRBD1, 6 bases. Germline V gene sequence: CDR1 SGHDT, CDR2 YYEEEE. Deletions cut 5 bases from V and 7 bases from J, with 13 bases between. The CDR3 totals 12 residues. The CDR3 DNA follows: TGTGCCAGCAGTTCATTCAGGGGTGAGCAGTACTTC. Residues: CASSSFRGEQYF.

The chain uses TRBV11-3 and TRBJ2-7, with unresolved D. The CDR3 loop spans 17 amino acids. V was pared by 8 bases and J by 7 bases, with 30 bases between. CDR1 SGHNT and CDR2 YENEEA come from the germline V gene. The CDR3 sequence is CASRLALPLRVRREQYF. Here the CDR3 DNA reads TGTGCCAGCCGGCTTGCTCTCCCTCTCCGGGTCCGGCGGGAGCAGTACTTC.

The chain joins TRBV6-5 to TRBJ1-2, with 9 bases fitting TRBD1. With V trimmed by 6 bases and J by 8 bases, 13 bases remained unmatched. Germline-derived CDR1 and CDR2 are MNHEY and SVGAGI. The CDR3 is 15 amino acids. CDR3 protein: CASSYITGTGTGYTF. The CDR3 DNA is TGTGCCAGCAGCTATATTACCGGGACAGGGACGGGCTACACCTTC.

V is TRBV5-6 and J is TRBJ1-3, with 9 bases aligning to TRBD1. J lost 4 bases, V lost 4 bases, and 3 bases had no gene match. The V gene's germline CDR1 is SGHDT and CDR2 YYEEEE. The CDR3 contains 14 residues. CDR3 coding DNA: TGTGCCAGCAGCATCGGGACAGGGGGAAACACCATATATTTT. It encodes CASSIGTGGNTIYF. The full variable domain, rest sourced from reference TRBV5-6 and TRBJ1-3, is DAGVTQSPTHLIKTRGQQVTLRCSPKSGHDTVSWYQQALGQGPQFIFQYYEEEERQRGNFPDRFSGHQFPNYSSELNVNALLLGDSALYLCASSIGTGGNTIYFGEGSWLTVV.

The chain recombines TRBV6-1 with TRBJ1-4; 8 bases map to TRBD1. There are 15 residues in the CDR3. V shed 6 bases and J 8 bases; nucleotides not matched to a gene: 11. Germline V gene lookup returns CDR1 MNHNS and CDR2 SASEGT. This CDR3 is CASRRGQGADEKLFF. CDR3 in DNA: TGTGCCAGCAGGAGAGGGCAGGGGGCGGACGAAAAACTGTTTTTT.

In its sample, this clone was seen a few times. V and J are TRBV7-3 and TRBJ2-1, with 11 nucleotides matching TRBD2. Germline V gene lookup returns CDR1 SGHTA and CDR2 FQGTGA. The CDR3 length is 15 residues. Unmatched junction bases numbered 1, after V lost 0 bases and J lost 6 bases. CDR3 loop: CASSLTGTSGNEQFF. CDR3 sequence (DNA): TGTGCCAGCAGCTTAACGGGGACTAGCGGCAATGAGCAGTTCTTC.

The genes are TRBV7-3 and TRBJ2-1; perhaps TRBD2 as D (6 bases). CDR3 length equals 14 residues. Deletions cut 5 bases from V and 6 bases from J, with 14 bases between. Germline V gives CDR1 SGHTA, CDR2 FQGTGA. This chain's CDR3 is CASSPRLVFNEQFF. CDR3 sequence (DNA): TGTGCCAGCAGCCCACGACTAGTTTTCAATGAGCAGTTCTTC. The whole variable domain, remainder taken from reference TRBV7-3 and TRBJ2-1, is GAGVSQTPSNKVTEKGKYVELRCDPISGHTALYWYRQSLGQGPEFLIYFQGTGAADDSGLPNDRFFAVRPEGSVSTLKIQRTERGDSAVYLCASSPRLVFNEQFFGPGTRLTVL.